This T cell receptor (beta chain) is drawn from a study of blood T cell repertoires in COVID-19. For the study at large: Acute and convalescent COVID-19 specimens originated in the United States, Italy and Spain.

Trimming removed 0 bases from V and 4 bases from J; junction bases left unmatched: 3. Looked up from germline, CDR1 is LGHNA and CDR2 is YNFKEQ. This CDR3 contains 15 residues. Method: immunoSEQ multiplex PCR; TCRdb's copy keeps in-frame clones and lacks some. The sample yields around 68,000 clones, 85% to 95% seen once. The rearrangement uses TRBV4-2 and TRBJ1-2; 9 positions match TRBD1. The TCR sequence derives from a man between 65 and 80 years old with active COVID-19. The sample comprised peripheral blood. CDR3 nucleotides: TGTGCCAGCAGCCAAGATACAGGGGGCGCCTATGGCTACACCTTC. Its protein is CASSQDTGGAYGYTF.